What follows describes a single T cell receptor (beta chain). There is no known antigen for this receptor. Base qualities are not at hand, and no much larger clone is one base apart. Libraries were prepared through the immunoSEQ multiplex PCR assay. As for the original processing: During preprocessing, nonproductive sequences were removed, along with CDR3s that did not begin with C, did not end with F or W, or were shorter than 7 amino acids. Antigen-specific clonotypes were called with the MANAFEST web app, based on expansion relative to reference and other culture wells. A clone counted as positive if significantly expanded in 2 of 3 replicate wells versus the reference culture at FDR below 0.05. A further requirement for positive clones was significant expansion compared with all other tandem wells, along with an odds ratio above 5. CDR3 homology was measured as pairwise Levenshtein distance, computed with the stringdist R package after trimming three terminal residues from each end. TCRdb obtained this table from immuneACCESS and retained in-frame rearrangements with V and J assigned. These tables miss some clones; where compared with another copy, unresolved V genes account for less than half of the shortfall, and the remainder is unexplained. V, J and clone size are those of that table, while D and trimming were read from the DNA. The sample table contains around 15,000 clones; only one count was recorded for 79% of them. In total, the top ten clones hold roughly a tenth of the sample.

The data belong to a study of CD4 T cells in relation to SARS-CoV-2 and coronaviruses (dated by TCRdb to the early 2020s). Regarding the study in general: The ViraFEST assay cultured PBMCs with antigen for under 11 days, then sequenced TCR beta CDR3s to find antigen-specific clonal expansions. An HIV-1 Nef peptide pool or a no-peptide culture served as the negative reference condition. The Adaptive Biotechnologies TCR-sequencing kit was used to sequence samples from a few pre-COVID donors and the naive versus memory experiments, while other data came from Illumina-based sequencing. HLA restriction was mapped for shared crossreactive spike epitopes using patient-derived lymphoblastoid cell lines. Expansion assays from other donors in the study were sequenced with a different, Illumina-based TCR-beta assay. At the level of individual TCR clonotypes, the study measured memory CD4+ T cell crossreactivity between SARS-CoV-2 spike protein and common cold coronavirus spike proteins. Overall study outcomes, separate from this receptor: Crossreactivity analysis was centred on spike protein, so crossreactivity against other viral proteins was not assessed. Compared with monoreactive clones, crossreactive clones had significantly weaker SARS-CoV-2-driven expansion, a result consistent with antigenic imprinting. The study was limited by small numbers of patients and tested TCRs. Memory CD4+ clonotypes crossrecognizing SARS-CoV-2 and at least one common cold coronavirus spike were found in around 59% of donors. Pre-pandemic and post-infection samples were not both contributed by any donor, so tracing of the source of pre-existing responses was limited.

CDR1 and CDR2 are read off the germline V gene as MRHNA and SNTAGT. Including the terminal cysteine and phenylalanine, the CDR3 comprises 14 residues. The only DNA kept is the CDR3, 42 bases in frame from the first base. V is reduced by 5 bases and J by 1 base, leaving a spacing of 11 bases between them. CD4+ T cells from unexposed donors were collected before the COVID-19 pandemic (2011-2018). After more than 9 days of culture, CD4+ T cells were isolated with the EasySep CD4+ T cell isolation kit. As cell numbers permitted, CD4+ T cells from unexposed donors were tested for reactivity to SARS-CoV-2 S and N and to four common cold coronavirus spike pools. Each well held 1.5 million to 2.5 million PBMCs cultured in IMDM containing 5% human AB serum and approximately 9.6 IU/ml IL-2. Half of the culture medium was replaced with fresh IL-2-containing medium on days 3 and 7. In general, every peptide culture condition was set up in three replicate wells. The leukapheresis product for the unexposed donors was obtained through commercial purchase. PBMCs were isolated from leukapheresis product or whole blood by Ficoll-Paque PLUS gradient centrifugation. PBMCs were either cryopreserved at -140°C or used fresh in the expansion assay. The QIAamp Micro DNA Kit was used to extract genomic DNA from the CD4+ T cells.

Sequenced input: CD4+ T cells from PBMCs, cultured in vitro. The source of this sequence is a human donor in good health. The chain is encoded by TRBV6-4 joined to TRBJ1-1, with the identity of the D gene unclear. CDR3 reads: CASSREHGNTEAFF. The DNA sequence is as follows: TGTGCCAGCAGTAGGGAACACGGGAACACTGAAGCTTTCTTT.